Sequencing of this T cell receptor (beta chain) was carried out in a study of CD8 T cells in ankylosing spondylitis. This clonotype occurred many times. Its antigen is not identified. This CDR3 spans 14 amino acids. V was cut by 7 bases and J by 7 bases, with 16 bases left in between. Study results and limitations: Matched ankylosing spondylitis synovial fluid reportedly contained a significantly enriched population of disease-linked clones.

Via MiXCR, TCRdb re-called the 5' RACE reads, giving one row per CDR3 protein. The profile shows 250,000 or so distinct CDR3 sequences, roughly 10% of them singletons. The sequence was collected from a male donor with ankylosing spondylitis or in good health (not recorded which). The J gene is TRBJ2-2, the V gene TRBV12-3 or TRBV12-4; D possibly corresponds to TRBD1 (6 bases). Sequenced input: blood, either unsorted or a sorted T cell fraction (not recorded which). In nucleotides, the CDR3 is TGTGCCAGCACTAGGCACAGGGACGGCGGGGAGCTGTTTTTT. Protein product: CASTRHRDGGELFF.